The sequence of this T cell receptor beta chain was determined in a study of stem cell transplantation in POMP-related autoinflammatory disease. Study overall: The study hypothesized thymoproteasome defects skew the TRB repertoire via impaired CD8+ selection. Study-level points and caveats: Patients with PRAID showed a restricted number of unique TRB V-J gene pairings. In patients with PRAID, every analyzed T-cell subset tended to show lower diversity and higher clonality.

Produced via immunoSEQ multiplex PCR; TCRdb's table is partial and in-frame only. This sample carries about 26,000 clones, 82% of them seen once, and the ten largest clones take less than 3%. PRAID combined immunodeficiency and autoinflammation. Note on this clone: Its antigen is not known.

V lost 5 bases and J 2 bases, leaving 2 bases between the germline ends. Germline values: CDR1 MNHEY, CDR2 SVGAGI. The CDR3 spans 11 residues. The specimen comprised CD4+ T cells from PBMCs, sampled before stem cell transplantation. The TCR sequence derives from a human donor with POMP-related autoinflammation and immune dysregulation (PRAID). This chain uses TRBV6-5 with TRBJ2-3; D is uncertain. The CDR3 region is CASSHTDTQYF. DNA of the CDR3: TGTGCCAGCAGTCACACAGATACGCAGTATTTT.